A selection of T cell receptor beta chains follows, all from one sample in a study of T cell clones after liver transplantation. Clones were sequenced by immunoSEQ multiplex PCR, and TCRdb holds only the in-frame ones, with some missing. The sample has fewer than 110,000 clones, 84% seen once. The input for sequencing was CD4+ T cells from blood, taken around 48 months after liver transplant. These receptors came from a human patient who received a liver transplant. A share of the T cells may be of graft donor origin. CDR3s include the opening cysteine and the closing phenylalanine or tryptophan. D genes are given only for firm matches. Size is omitted from some rows. Given values are once, few, many or a class for expanded clones.

>TRBV18|TRBJ1-2|NA|NA
CASSPPVTKVSLYGYTF
TGTGCCAGCTCACCACCGGTCACCAAGGTTTCCCTGTATGGCTACACCTTC
>TRBV28|TRBJ2-5|TRBD1|few
CASSLAPDRYQETQYF
TGTGCCAGCAGTTTAGCGCCGGACAGGTATCAAGAGACCCAGTACTTC
>TRBV7-2|TRBJ1-3|TRBD1|NA
CASSSDRGSGNTIYF
TGTGCCAGCAGCTCCGACAGGGGCTCTGGAAACACCATATATTTT
>TRBV14|TRBJ2-7|NA|NA
CASSQVGEQYF
TGTGCCAGCAGCCAAGTTGGAGAGCAGTACTTC
>TRBV7-6|TRBJ2-4|TRBD1|once
CASSPGTGGRNIQYF
TGTGCCAGCAGCCCCGGGACAGGGGGAAGGAACATTCAGTACTTC
>TRBV27|TRBJ2-7|NA|NA
CASKVEGATYEQYF
TGTGCCAGCAAAGTTGAGGGCGCCACCTACGAGCAGTACTTC
>TRBV10-3|TRBJ2-1|TRBD2|once
CAISESLAGFNEQFF
TGTGCCATCAGTGAGAGTCTAGCGGGATTCAATGAGCAGTTCTTC
>TRBV11-2|TRBJ2-1|TRBD1|NA
CASTRFTAQGVRGEQFF
TGTGCCAGCACCCGCTTCACCGCCCAGGGGGTAAGGGGAGAGCAGTTCTTC
>TRBV11-3|TRBJ2-3|TRBD1|few
CASSSPGGQGVKNF
TGTGCCAGCAGCTCTCCGGGGGGACAGGGGGTGAAGAATTTT
>TRBV19|TRBJ1-2|TRBD1|NA
CASSIGQGAGGYTF
TGTGCCAGTAGTATAGGACAGGGAGCAGGGGGCTACACCTTC
>TRBV15|TRBJ1-4|NA|NA
CATSRDPPRAGANEKLFF
TGTGCCACCAGCAGAGATCCTCCTCGAGCAGGGGCTAATGAAAAACTGTTTTTT
>TRBV5-1|TRBJ2-2|TRBD2|NA
CASSPGTSGRAHTGELFF
TGCGCCAGCAGCCCCGGGACTAGCGGGAGGGCCCACACCGGGGAGCTGTTTTTT